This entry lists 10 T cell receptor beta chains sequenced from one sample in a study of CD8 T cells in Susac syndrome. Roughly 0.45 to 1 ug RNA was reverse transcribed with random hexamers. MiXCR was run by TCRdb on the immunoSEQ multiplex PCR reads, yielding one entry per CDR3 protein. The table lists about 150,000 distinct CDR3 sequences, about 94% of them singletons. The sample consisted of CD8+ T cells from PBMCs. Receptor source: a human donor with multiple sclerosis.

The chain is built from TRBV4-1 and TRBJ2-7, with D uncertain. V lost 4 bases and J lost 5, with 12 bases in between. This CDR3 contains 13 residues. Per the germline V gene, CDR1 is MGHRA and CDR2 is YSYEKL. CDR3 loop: CASSPTSFHEQYF. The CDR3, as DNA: TGCGCCAGCAGCCCGACATCTTTCCACGAGCAGTACTTC.

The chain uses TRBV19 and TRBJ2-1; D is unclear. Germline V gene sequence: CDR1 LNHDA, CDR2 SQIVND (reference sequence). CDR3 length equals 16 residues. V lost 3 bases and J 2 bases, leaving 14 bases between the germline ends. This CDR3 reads CASSIGASLTYNEQFF. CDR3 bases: TGTGCCAGTAGTATCGGAGCCTCCCTAACCTACAATGAGCAGTTCTTC. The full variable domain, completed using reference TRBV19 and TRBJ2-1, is DGGITQSPKYLFRKEGQNVTLSCEQNLNHDAMYWYRQDPGQGLRLIYYSQIVNDFQKGDIAEGYSVSREKKESFPLTVTSAQKNPTAFYLCASSIGASLTYNEQFFGPGTRLTVL.

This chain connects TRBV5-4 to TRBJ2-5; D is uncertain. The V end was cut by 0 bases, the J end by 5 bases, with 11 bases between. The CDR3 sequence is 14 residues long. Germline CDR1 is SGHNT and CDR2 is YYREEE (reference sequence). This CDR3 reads CASSLGRSVETQYF. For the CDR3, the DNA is TGTGCCAGCAGCTTGGGGCGTTCCGTCGAGACCCAGTACTTC.

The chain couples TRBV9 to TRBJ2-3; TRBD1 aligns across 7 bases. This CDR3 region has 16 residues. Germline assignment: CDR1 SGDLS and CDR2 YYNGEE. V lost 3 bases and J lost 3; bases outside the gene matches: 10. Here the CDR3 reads CASSDQGDLFTDTQYF. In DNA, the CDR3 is TGTGCCAGCAGCGATCAGGGGGACCTATTTACAGATACGCAGTATTTT.

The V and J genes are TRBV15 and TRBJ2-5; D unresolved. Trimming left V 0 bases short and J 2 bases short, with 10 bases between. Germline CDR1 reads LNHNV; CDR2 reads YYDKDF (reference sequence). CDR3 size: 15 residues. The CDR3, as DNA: TGTGCCACCAGCAGAGATCCGGTAGGGCAAGAGACCCAGTACTTC. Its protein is CATSRDPVGQETQYF.

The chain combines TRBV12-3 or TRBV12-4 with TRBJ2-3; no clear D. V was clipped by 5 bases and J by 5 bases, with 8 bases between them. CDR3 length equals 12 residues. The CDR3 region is CASSTALDTQYF. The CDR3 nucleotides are TGTGCCAGCAGTACGGCCCTAGATACGCAGTATTTT.

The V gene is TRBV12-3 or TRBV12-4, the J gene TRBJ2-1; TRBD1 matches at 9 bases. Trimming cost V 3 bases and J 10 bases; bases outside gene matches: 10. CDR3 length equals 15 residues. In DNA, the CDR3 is TGTGCCAGCAGTTTGATGGGACAGGGTACCATGGAGCAGTTCTTC. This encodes CASSLMGQGTMEQFF.

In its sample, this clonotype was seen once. CDR3 protein: CAWSLANSNQPQHF. In DNA form, the CDR3 reads TGTGCCTGGAGTTTAGCAAATAGCAATCAGCCCCAGCATTTT. The rearrangement joins TRBV30 to TRBJ1-5; no definite D call. This CDR3 has 14 residues. The germline CDR1 and CDR2 sequences are GTSNPN and SVGIG (reference sequence). With 2 bases removed from V and 0 bases from J, the gap between germline ends came to 8 bases. The entire variable domain, with the rest obtained from reference TRBV30 and TRBJ1-5, is as follows: SQTIHQWPATLVQPVGSPLSLECTVEGTSNPNLYWYRQAAGRGLQLLFYSVGIGQISSEVPQNLSASRPQDRQFILSSKKLLLSDSGFYLCAWSLANSNQPQHFGDGTRLSIL.

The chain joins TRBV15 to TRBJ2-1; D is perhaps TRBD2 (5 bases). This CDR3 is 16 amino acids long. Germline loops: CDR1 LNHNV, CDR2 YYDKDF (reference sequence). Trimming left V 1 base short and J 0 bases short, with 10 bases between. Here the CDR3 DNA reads TGTGCCACCAGCAGAGGTCGGAGGAGCTCCTACAATGAGCAGTTCTTC. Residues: CATSRGRRSSYNEQFF. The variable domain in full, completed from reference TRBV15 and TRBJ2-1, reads DAMVIQNPRYQVTQFGKPVTLSCSQTLNHNVMYWYQQKSSQAPKLLFHYYDKDFNNEADTPDNFQSRRPNTSFCFLDIRSPGLGDTAMYLCATSRGRRSSYNEQFFGPGTRLTVL.

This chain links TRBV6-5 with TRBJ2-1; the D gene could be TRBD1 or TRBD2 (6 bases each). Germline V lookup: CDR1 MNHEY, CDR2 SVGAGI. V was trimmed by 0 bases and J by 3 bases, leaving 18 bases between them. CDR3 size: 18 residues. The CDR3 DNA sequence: TGTGCCAGCAGTTACTCGTATTGGACGGGGGCCCACTACAATGAGCAGTTCTTC. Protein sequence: CASSYSYWTGAHYNEQFF.